This is a list of T cell receptor beta chains from one sample in a study of CD8 T cells in ankylosing spondylitis. TCRdb independently ran MiXCR on the 5' RACE reads; one entry per CDR3 protein. The sample consists of about 130,000 distinct CDR3 sequences, about a tenth of them appearing once. Sequences were obtained from blood, either unsorted or a sorted T cell fraction (not recorded which). All receptors derive from a male donor with ankylosing spondylitis or in good health (not recorded which). Both conserved end residues are part of each CDR3. The size of a clone is reported for some rows only, either as once, few or many, or as a class for expanded clones.

V gene	clone size	J gene	CDR3 protein
TRBV7-9	-	TRBJ2-3	CASSTTVNRRTDTQYF
TRBV11-2	many	TRBJ2-1	CASSFGVGREYQYNEQFF
TRBV5-1	few	TRBJ2-2	CASSLAGRGYTGELFF
TRBV5-1	many	TRBJ2-7	CASSEVETYEQYF
TRBV29-1	-	TRBJ2-2	CSVIGTANTGELFF
TRBV5-1	many	TRBJ2-1	CASSLGHQSLNEQFF
TRBV3-1	few	TRBJ2-3	CASSQVFTDTQYF
TRBV5-1	many	TRBJ2-7	CASSDLSGTTYEQYF
TRBV27	many	TRBJ1-4	CASSFLGATNEKLFF
TRBV7-9	many	TRBJ2-7	CASSFWTSGSGEQYF
TRBV7-2	many	TRBJ2-2	CASSLARVPGELFF
TRBV6-1	many	TRBJ2-5	CASSPGDRQETQYF
TRBV28	many	TRBJ2-2	CASRPGHQIGGELFF
TRBV2	many	TRBJ2-7	CASLLTGVSKDEQYF
TRBV6-2/TRBV6-3	many	TRBJ1-4	CASCSRSNEKLFF
TRBV7-2	many	TRBJ2-7	CASSLVSSGGTYEQYF
TRBV5-1	many	TRBJ2-7	CASSLRGETYEQYF
TRBV5-1	many	TRBJ2-7	CASSLLGGNGAEQYF
TRBV9	few	TRBJ2-1	CASSVTSGDEQFF
TRBV29-1	many	TRBJ2-3	CSVEGGRGLTDTQYF
TRBV6-5	many	TRBJ2-1	CASSSRSVAGGPGGEQFF
TRBV20-1	-	TRBJ2-1	CSARGAGGLEEQFF
TRBV7-9	few	TRBJ2-7	CASSLGGSQSSYEQYF
TRBV5-8	few	TRBJ2-1	CASSLGTSGSDEQFF
TRBV29-1	many	TRBJ2-7	CSVPQGESTEQYF
TRBV20-1	few	TRBJ2-7	CSATGTSGSSEQYF
TRBV7-3	many	TRBJ2-1	CASSLRGRAEGNEQFF
TRBV5-1	many	TRBJ2-5	CASSLEMGTGVETQYF
TRBV28	many	TRBJ2-7	CATCRTSVTYEQYF
TRBV20-1	many	TRBJ2-3	CSASHSSEMGTDTQYF
TRBV5-1	many	TRBJ2-6	CASSPQGNSGANVLTF
TRBV5-1	many	TRBJ2-7	CASSSTEPGSYEQYF
TRBV7-2	many	TRBJ2-6	CASSLSAGSSGANVLTF
TRBV29-1	many	TRBJ2-5	CSVEDAKVWETQYF
TRBV7-2	-	TRBJ2-7	CASSSLYSEQYF
TRBV20-1	many	TRBJ2-5	CSADHKAETQYF
TRBV30	many	TRBJ2-7	CAWKTGGGQYF
TRBV10-3	many	TRBJ2-2	CAISRDPNTGELFF
TRBV10-3	-	TRBJ2-1	CAITRAGRDSNEQFF
TRBV29-1	many	TRBJ2-2	CSVEDHNTGELFF
TRBV7-2	many	TRBJ2-2	CASSSSVGELFF
TRBV12-3/TRBV12-4	many	TRBJ2-1	CASSSPSYNEQFF
TRBV29-1	many	TRBJ2-7	CSASGGPYEQYF
TRBV7-9	many	TRBJ2-7	CASSLRLGQGMGEQYF
TRBV4-2	few	TRBJ1-4	CASSQDPGPRQEKLFF
TRBV20-1	-	TRBJ2-5	CSARVEPGAQYF
TRBV20-1	-	TRBJ2-3	CSARDWGGYTDTQYF